The entry below describes one T cell receptor beta chain. Its target is not known. This record comes from a study of OX40 agonist ivuxolimab in advanced cancers. Study-level results: Low normalized T-cell clonal expansion also characterized some of the nonresponders.

Sequenced by immunoSEQ multiplex PCR; TCRdb stores in-frame clones only, minus some. The sample shows roughly 61,000 clones, approximately 86% of them seen only once. V was pared by 6 bases and J by 4 bases, with 10 bases between. There are 12 residues in the CDR3. CDR1 and CDR2 from the germline V gene are SGHTA and FQGNSA. The V call is TRBV7-2, the J call TRBJ2-7; no firm D call. The sequence was obtained from an adult with an advanced solid tumor such as melanoma, head and neck, liver or kidney cancer. The input for sequencing was CD4+ or CD8+ T cells sorted from blood, taken in a trial of the OX40 agonist ivuxolimab. CDR3 loop: CASSTPGYEQYF. The CDR3 nucleotides are TGTGCCAGCAGTACTCCCGGGTACGAGCAGTACTTC. Together with reference TRBV7-2 and TRBJ2-7, the CDR3 gives the full variable domain: GAGVSQSPSNKVTEKGKDVELRCDPISGHTALYWYRQSLGQGLEFLIYFQGNSAPDKSGLPSDRFSAERTGGSVSTLTIQRTQQEDSAVYLCASSTPGYEQYFGPGTRLTVT.